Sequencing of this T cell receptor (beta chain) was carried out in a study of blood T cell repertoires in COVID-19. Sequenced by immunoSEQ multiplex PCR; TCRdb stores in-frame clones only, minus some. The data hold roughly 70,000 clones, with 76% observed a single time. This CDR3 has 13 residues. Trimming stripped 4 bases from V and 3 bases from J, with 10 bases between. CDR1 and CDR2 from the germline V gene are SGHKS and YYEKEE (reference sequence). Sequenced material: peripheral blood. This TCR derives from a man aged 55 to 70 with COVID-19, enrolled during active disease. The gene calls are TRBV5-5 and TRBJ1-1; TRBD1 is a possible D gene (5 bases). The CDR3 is CASSPRDYTEAFF. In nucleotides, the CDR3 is TGTGCCAGCAGCCCCCGGGACTACACTGAAGCTTTCTTT. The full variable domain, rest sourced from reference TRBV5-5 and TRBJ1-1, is DAGVTQSPTHLIKTRGQQVTLRCSPISGHKSVSWYQQVLGQGPQFIFQYYEKEERGRGNFPDRFSARQFPNYSSELNVNALLLGDSALYLCASSPRDYTEAFFGQGTRLTVV.